Below, 6 T cell receptor beta chains from the same sample are listed, as sequenced in a study of cytomegalovirus exposure and HLA in healthy donors. The assay was immunoSEQ multiplex PCR, and TCRdb's table has in-frame clones only and misses some. The table includes 150,000 to 200,000 clones, approximately 84% detected once. Material for sequencing was PBMCs. Receptors were obtained from a woman in her late teens or twenties in good health and CMV-seropositive.

The CDR3 bases are TGTGCCAGCAGCTCGGACGGGATTACCTACGAGCAGTACTTC. This translates into CASSSDGITYEQYF. This sequence joins TRBV7-9 and TRBJ2-7; D may be TRBD2 (5 bases). Germline CDR1 SEHNR, CDR2 FQNEAQ (reference sequence). This CDR3 region has 14 residues. The V gene lost 4 bases and the J gene lost 2 bases, with 12 bases spanning the gap.

This clone turned up a few times. The V gene is TRBV6-4, the J gene TRBJ2-3; 7 bases fit TRBD2. The CDR3 has 15 amino acids. V was clipped by 4 bases and J by 1 base; unmatched bases: 5. Germline values: CDR1 MRHNA, CDR2 SNTAGT. The CDR3 nucleotides are TGTGCCAGCAGTGTTGGCGGGGGAGGCACAGATACGCAGTATTTT. Protein: CASSVGGGGTDTQYF.

The V and J genes are TRBV6-6 and TRBJ2-3; tentative D call: TRBD1 (5 bases). This CDR3 spans 14 amino acids. The V and J ends lost 5 bases and 3 bases respectively, with 12 bases between them. The germline V gene encodes CDR1 MNHNY and CDR2 SVGAGI (reference sequence). The CDR3 protein is CASSPHSGTDTQYF. CDR3 coding DNA: TGTGCCAGCAGTCCCCATTCAGGGACAGATACGCAGTATTTT.

The gene calls are TRBV7-9 and TRBJ1-1; tentative D call: TRBD1 (5 bases). Germline assignment: CDR1 SEHNR and CDR2 FQNEAQ (reference sequence). There are 16 residues in the CDR3. The V and J ends lost 1 base and 0 bases respectively, with 12 bases between them. The CDR3 DNA reads as TGTGCCAGCAGCTTAGGTGACAGATCCATGAACACTGAAGCTTTCTTT. This sequence encodes CASSLGDRSMNTEAFF. Full variable domain (rest looked up from reference TRBV7-9 and TRBJ1-1): DTGVSQNPRHKITKRGQNVTFRCDPISEHNRLYWYRQTLGQGPEFLTYFQNEAQLEKSRLLSDRFSAERPKGSFSTLEIQRTEQGDSAMYLCASSLGDRSMNTEAFFGQGTRLTVV.

V is TRBV5-4 and J is TRBJ2-7, with 8 bases that match TRBD1. Per germline, CDR1 SGHNT and CDR2 YYREEE (reference sequence). J was trimmed by 4 bases and V by 4 bases; bases with no gene match: 7. The CDR3 sequence is 14 residues long. This chain's CDR3 is CASSPGQGQYEQYF. The CDR3 DNA reads as TGTGCCAGCAGCCCCGGACAGGGCCAGTACGAGCAGTACTTC.

The genes are TRBV10-3 and TRBJ2-7, with 7 nucleotides matching TRBD1. This CDR3 is built from 13 residues. CDR1 and CDR2 (germline): ENHRY, SYGVKD. The J segment lost 5 bases and the V segment lost 6 bases, leaving 7 bases of the junction unmatched. Here the CDR3 reads CAISEQGYHEQYF. The DNA of the CDR3 is TGTGCCATCAGCGAACAGGGGTACCACGAGCAGTACTTC.